The present T cell receptor (beta chain) was sequenced within a study of cytomegalovirus exposure and HLA in healthy donors. At the level of the study: HLA-typed donors were the source of approximately 85 million unique TCRs held in an early data release. Findings of the study overall: Analysis was carried out at a later point, and it linked a missense DCLRE1C variant to TCR beta V- and J-gene trimming.

The CDR3 is 15 residues long. Germline trimming cut 0 bases from V and 6 bases from J; bases unmatched to any gene: 6. From germline, CDR1 is SGHTA and CDR2 FQGNSA. Researchers ran the PCR with 60 Vbeta and 13 Jbeta primers. Repertoires were generated with immunoSEQ multiplex PCR, while TCRdb's copy carries only in-frame clones and drops some. The sample has some 110,000 clones, around 80% seen once; the top ten hold around 13%. Turning to this clone: Its matching antigen is unknown.

The rearrangement uses TRBV7-2 and TRBJ1-2; 8 positions match TRBD1. The origin of this receptor is a woman aged 55 to 70 in good health and CMV-seropositive. Sequenced input: PBMCs. CDR3 residues: CASSLARTGLHGYTF. As DNA, the CDR3 is TGTGCCAGCAGCTTAGCTAGGACAGGGCTTCATGGCTACACCTTC.